Shown below are 23 T cell receptor beta chains from a single sample sequenced in a study of control samples from healthy donors and cancer patients. Profiled with immunoSEQ multiplex PCR; TCRdb holds only in-frame clones, not every one. In the table there are approximately 150,000 clones, about 90% of which are singletons. Sequencing was performed on blood. The receptors shown here come from a man between 18 and 35 years old in good health.

The chain uses TRBV19 and TRBJ1-6; no firm D call. Germline CDR1 reads LNHDA; CDR2 reads SQIVND (reference sequence). CDR3 length: 14 amino acids. V lost 5 bases to trimming and J lost 5 bases, with 10 bases between them. The CDR3: CASSVTDHNSPLHF. The CDR3 DNA is TGTGCCAGTAGTGTGACTGACCATAATTCACCCCTCCACTTT.

The chain recombines TRBV5-5 with TRBJ2-5, with a possible D match to TRBD2 (6 bases). This CDR3 has 14 amino acids. V shed 5 bases and J shed 1 base, with 12 bases lying between them. The germline CDR1 and CDR2 sequences are SGHKS and YYEKEE (reference sequence). CDR3 nucleotide sequence: TGTGCCAGCAGTCCTTTCGGGGGCCAAGAGACCCAGTACTTC. Its translation is CASSPFGGQETQYF.

The chain carries TRBV10-3 and TRBJ2-7; 11 bases line up with TRBD1. The trim removed 7 bases at V and 3 bases at J, leaving 5 bases unmatched. The CDR3 covers 14 residues. Germline V gene lookup returns CDR1 ENHRY and CDR2 SYGVKD. DNA of the CDR3: TGTGCCATCAAGCGGGACAGGGGGAACTACGAGCAGTACTTC. Residues: CAIKRDRGNYEQYF.

V gene TRBV18 combines with J gene TRBJ1-2, with unresolved D. The V and J ends lost 1 base and 2 bases respectively, with 14 bases between them. The CDR3 is 16 residues long. Germline assignment: CDR1 KGHSH and CDR2 LQKENI. DNA for the CDR3: TGTGCCAGCTCACCACTGGCCACAACCTCCAACTATGGCTACACCTTC. It specifies CASSPLATTSNYGYTF. Combining the CDR3 with reference TRBV18 and TRBJ1-2 gives the whole variable domain NAGVMQNPRHLVRRRGQEARLRCSPMKGHSHVYWYRQLPEEGLKFMVYLQKENIIDESGMPKERFSAEFPKEGPSILRIQQVVRGDSAAYFCASSPLATTSNYGYTFGSGTRLTVV.

This clone came up once. This sequence joins TRBV27 and TRBJ1-2, with 7 nucleotides matching TRBD1. Germline trimming cut 3 bases from V and 8 bases from J; bases unmatched to any gene: 6. Germline V lookup: CDR1 MNHEY, CDR2 SMNVEV (reference sequence). The CDR3 spans 13 residues. CDR3 DNA sequence: TGTGCCAGCAGTTTCTGGAGAGGGGGCGGCTACACCTTC. Translating gives CASSFWRGGGYTF.

This chain uses TRBV29-1 with TRBJ1-2; D possibly corresponds to TRBD1 (6 bases). The V and J ends lost 1 base and 4 bases respectively, with 13 bases between them. The CDR3 has 14 amino acids. Germline V gives CDR1 SQVTM, CDR2 ANQGSEA. CDR3 coding DNA: TGCAGCGTTGAAGCCGCCACGACAGGCTATGGCTACACCTTC. It translates to CSVEAATTGYGYTF.

CDR3 residues: CASSAVTSGARNEQFF. The CDR3 DNA reads as TGTGCCAGCAGTGCCGTGACTAGCGGGGCCCGGAATGAGCAGTTCTTC. The rearrangement links TRBV6-2 or TRBV6-3 to TRBJ2-1, with 11 bases identical to TRBD2. CDR1 and CDR2 (germline): MNHEY, SVGEGT. Germline trimming cut 5 bases from V and 7 bases from J; bases unmatched to any gene: 10. The CDR3 length is 16 residues.

The chain employs TRBV5-5 and TRBJ2-1; D might be TRBD1 or TRBD2, each matching 5 bases. V was pared by 0 bases and J by 8 bases, with 9 bases between. From germline, CDR1 is SGHKS and CDR2 YYEKEE (reference sequence). CDR3 length equals 13 residues. The CDR3 nucleotides are TGTGCCAGCAGCTTGGTCGGGGCGCATGAGCAGTTCTTC. It encodes CASSLVGAHEQFF.

This chain joins TRBV7-2 and TRBJ2-2; possibly TRBD1 for D (5 bases). The CDR3 has 15 amino acids. Looked up from germline, CDR1 is SGHTA and CDR2 is FQGNSA. The V end was cut by 5 bases, the J end by 1 base, with 11 bases between. CDR3 in amino acids: CASSVLGQNTGELFF. The CDR3, as DNA: TGTGCCAGCAGCGTTCTGGGGCAGAACACCGGGGAGCTGTTTTTT.

The DNA of the CDR3 is TGTGCCAGCAGCTATTGGACAGGGAGAGAAGGCTACACCTTC. It codes for CASSYWTGREGYTF. The rearrangement uses TRBV11-2 and TRBJ1-2; TRBD1 agrees at 8 bases. This CDR3 comprises 14 residues. Germline V lookup: CDR1 SGHAT, CDR2 FQNNGV. J lost 8 bases, V lost 4 bases, and 9 bases had no gene match.

The chain links TRBV2 to TRBJ2-1; 14 nucleotides agree with TRBD2. Germline-derived CDR1 and CDR2 are SNHLY and FYNNEI. Unmatched junction bases numbered 4, after V lost 1 base and J lost 5 bases. The CDR3 spans 17 residues. For the CDR3, the DNA is TGTGCCAGCAGTGAAGGGACTAGCGGGGGGCCGGACAATGAGCAGTTCTTC. Translating it yields CASSEGTSGGPDNEQFF.

For this clone: The same CDR3 arises from other DNA sequences in this sample as well. The V gene is TRBV19, the J gene TRBJ1-6; D not certain. The CDR3 is made up of 13 amino acids. The germline V gene encodes CDR1 LNHDA and CDR2 SQIVND (reference sequence). V lost 2 bases and J lost 7, with 6 bases in between. The CDR3 loop is CASSISGNSPLHF. The CDR3 DNA sequence: TGTGCCAGTAGTATATCCGGAAATTCACCCCTCCACTTT.

The genes are TRBV6-5 and TRBJ2-3; 9 positions agree with TRBD2. The V gene end was trimmed by 6 bases and the J gene end by 2 bases; junction bases not matched to a gene: 6. The CDR3 length is 15 residues. CDR1 is MNHEY, CDR2 SVGAGI, per germline. The CDR3 sequence is CASRGAGGNTDTQYF. CDR3 bases: TGTGCCAGCAGAGGAGCGGGGGGAAACACAGATACGCAGTATTTT.

V usage is TRBV2 and J usage is TRBJ1-2, with TRBD1 matching over 10 bases. The V gene end was trimmed by 6 bases and the J gene end by 0 bases; junction bases not matched to a gene: 4. The CDR3 totals 15 residues. The V gene's germline CDR1 is SNHLY and CDR2 FYNNEI. The CDR3 coding sequence is TGTGCCAGCAGCCGACAGGGGGCTGCTAACTATGGCTACACCTTC. Translating it yields CASSRQGAANYGYTF.

The chain carries TRBV5-4 and TRBJ1-1; the D is unclear. This CDR3 has 13 residues. The V end was cut by 4 bases, the J end by 3 bases, with 10 bases between. Germline loops: CDR1 SGHNT, CDR2 YYREEE (reference sequence). The CDR3 sequence is CASSRQADTEAFF. The DNA of the CDR3 is TGTGCCAGCAGCCGGCAGGCGGACACTGAAGCTTTCTTT.

The chain employs TRBV5-1 and TRBJ1-3; no firm D call. Germline CDR1 reads SGHRS; CDR2 reads YFSETQ. Trimming removed 0 bases at V and 0 bases at J, with 10 bases between. CDR3 length equals 16 residues. The CDR3 bases are TGCGCCAGCAGCTTGGAGTCCCAGAACTCTGGAAACACCATATATTTT. It specifies CASSLESQNSGNTIYF.

This sequence joins TRBV5-1 and TRBJ2-5; 11 nucleotides match TRBD2. There are 16 residues in the CDR3. Germline V gene lookup returns CDR1 SGHRS and CDR2 YFSETQ. V lost 0 bases and J lost 1; bases outside the gene matches: 2. DNA of the CDR3: TGCGCCAGCAGCTTGGTAGCGGGGGGGATCCAAGAGACCCAGTACTTC. It is translated as CASSLVAGGIQETQYF.

The chain joins TRBV29-1 to TRBJ1-2; TRBD1 matches 7 bases. CDR3 size: 13 residues. V lost 6 bases to trimming and J lost 2 bases; unmatched junction nucleotides: 6. Germline loops: CDR1 SQVTM, CDR2 ANQGSEA. In nucleotides, the CDR3 is TGCAGCGTCGATGGACAGGCCAACTATGGCTACACCTTC. The encoded protein is CSVDGQANYGYTF.

This chain connects TRBV19 to TRBJ2-2; the D is unclear. V was trimmed by 3 bases and J by 3 bases, leaving 11 bases between them. The CDR3 contains 15 residues. The germline gives CDR1 LNHDA, CDR2 SQIVND (reference sequence). The CDR3 region is CASSMRGRDTGELFF. The CDR3 DNA reads as TGTGCCAGTAGTATGCGCGGCCGGGACACCGGGGAGCTGTTTTTT. The full variable domain, with the rest looked up from reference TRBV19 and TRBJ2-2, is DGGITQSPKYLFRKEGQNVTLSCEQNLNHDAMYWYRQDPGQGLRLIYYSQIVNDFQKGDIAEGYSVSREKKESFPLTVTSAQKNPTAFYLCASSMRGRDTGELFFGEGSRLTVL.

V gene TRBV3-1 (or the pseudogene TRBV3-2) combines with J gene TRBJ2-2; D not certain. Trimming cost V 1 base and J 7 bases, with 13 bases left between them. CDR3 length: 15 amino acids. Germline V gene data show CDR1 as LGHDT and CDR2 as YNNKEL (reference sequence). The CDR3 nucleotides read TGTGCCAGCAGCCAAGTGGTGTCCGCCGGCGGGGAGCTGTTTTTT. Residues: CASSQVVSAGGELFF.

This chain connects TRBV28 to TRBJ2-7, with unresolved D. CDR1 is MDHEN, CDR2 SYDVKM, per germline. The V end was cut by 5 bases, the J end by 2 bases, with 13 bases between. CDR3 length: 14 amino acids. This CDR3 is CASSRSGRPYEQYF. The CDR3 bases are TGTGCCAGCAGTAGGTCCGGAAGGCCCTACGAGCAGTACTTC.

To note about this clone: This sample includes further DNA sequences coding for the same CDR3. V and J are TRBV5-1 and TRBJ2-7; D gene ambiguous. This CDR3 contains 13 residues. V gave up 0 bases and J gave up 0 bases, with 4 bases separating them. The V gene's germline CDR1 is SGHRS and CDR2 YFSETQ. The CDR3 loop is CASSLDYSYEQYF. For the CDR3, the DNA is TGCGCCAGCAGCTTGGATTACTCCTACGAGCAGTACTTC. The complete variable domain, with remaining parts taken from reference TRBV5-1 and TRBJ2-7, reads KAGVTQTPRYLIKTRGQQVTLSCSPISGHRSVSWYQQTPGQGLQFLFEYFSETQRNKGNFPGRFSGRQFSNSRSEMNVSTLELGDSALYLCASSLDYSYEQYFGPGTRLTVT.

The V and J genes are TRBV11-2 and TRBJ2-5; D gene ambiguous. The CDR3 has 12 amino acids. Between the trimmed V and J ends, which lost 1 base and 4 bases, there was a span of 4 bases. Germline CDR1 reads SGHAT; CDR2 reads FQNNGV. CDR3 residues: CASSLVGETQYF. The CDR3 nucleotides read TGTGCCAGCAGCTTAGTAGGAGAGACCCAGTACTTC.